Listed here are 10 T cell receptor beta chains from one sample, sequenced in a study of blood T cells in healthy people across ages. Primed by a sample-barcoded 5' primer and a J-beta primer mix, a second PCR proceeded for about 6 to 11 cycles. One entry per CDR3 protein, called by TCRdb with MiXCR from the 5' RACE reads. The data contain around 780,000 distinct CDR3 sequences, about a quarter of them seen just once; the ten biggest clones take up under 3%. These records were also assigned to another study, of T cells of mothers and their children.

The sequenced sample was blood. These receptors came from a boy between 10 and 17 years old in good health.

The rearrangement uses TRBV12-3 or TRBV12-4 and TRBJ2-3; no definite D call. The CDR3 is 14 amino acids. Trimming took 5 bases from V and 10 from J, leaving 19 bases between them. In nucleotides, the CDR3 is TGTGCCAGCAGTCGCTCAGGTATCTCAGGTCCGCAGTATTTT. Its protein is CASSRSGISGPQYF.

The chain employs TRBV7-3 and TRBJ2-1; D not certain. This CDR3 is 13 amino acids long. V lost 2 bases to trimming and J lost 10 bases, with 12 bases between them. Germline V gene lookup returns CDR1 SGHTA and CDR2 FQGTGA. CDR3 nucleotides: TGTGCCAGCAGCTTAGGGGTACGAAGAGAGCAGTTCTTC. Translation: CASSLGVRREQFF.

The chain couples TRBV5-1 to TRBJ2-3, with D possibly matching TRBD1 (6 bases). Trimming took off 0 bases at V and 2 bases at J, with 19 bases between the two ends. This CDR3 is built from 18 residues. CDR1 is SGHRS, CDR2 YFSETQ, per germline. DNA of the CDR3: TGCGCCAGCAGCTTGGCGTCAGGGGTCTGGGGCTACACAGATACGCAGTATTTT. Translated, it gives CASSLASGVWGYTDTQYF.

In its sample, this clonotype was seen a few times. The rearrangement joins TRBV12-5 to TRBJ2-1, with 8 bases fitting TRBD1. Per germline, CDR1 LGHNT and CDR2 FRNRAP. The trim removed 11 bases at V and 4 bases at J, leaving 10 bases unmatched. This CDR3 contains 14 residues. The DNA of the CDR3 is TGTGCTGTCCAGACAGGGGTTTTTTACAATGAGCAGTTCTTC. Translation gives CAVQTGVFYNEQFF.

This clonotype was observed at least ten times. V usage is TRBV29-1 and J usage is TRBJ2-7; 8 positions match TRBD1. V trimming: 5 bases; J trimming: 0 bases; junction bases outside the gene matches: 12. This CDR3 is 16 amino acids long. The germline V gene encodes CDR1 SQVTM and CDR2 ANQGSEA. The CDR3 DNA reads TGCAGCGTTATCACCCGAGGACAGGGAGGCTCCTACGAGCAGTACTTC. It translates to CSVITRGQGGSYEQYF.

The table lists this clonotype with many counts. The chain couples TRBV28 to TRBJ2-6; 8 nucleotides align to TRBD1. The V segment lost 6 bases and the J segment 2 bases; nucleotides outside the gene matches: 3. This CDR3 is built from 15 residues. Germline CDR1 MDHEN, CDR2 SYDVKM. This CDR3 reads CASSPGGAGANVLTF. Written as DNA, the CDR3 is TGTGCCAGCAGCCCAGGGGGCGCTGGGGCCAACGTCCTGACTTTC.

V usage is TRBV7-2 and J usage is TRBJ2-2, with D hard to call. CDR1 is SGHTA, CDR2 FQGNSA, per germline. Trimming took off 0 bases at V and 5 bases at J, with 13 bases between the two ends. The CDR3 runs 16 residues. The CDR3, as DNA: TGTGCCAGCAGCTTAGCGCTAATCCGAACAACCGGGGAGCTGTTTTTT. Translating gives CASSLALIRTTGELFF.

This clonotype was observed a handful of times. The V call is TRBV6-6, the J call TRBJ1-3; 12 bases agree with TRBD1. This CDR3 comprises 16 residues. Germline V gene data show CDR1 as MNHNY and CDR2 as SVGAGI (reference sequence). V dropped 5 bases and J dropped 4; count of bases not matched to a gene: 6. This CDR3 is CASSMGQGATGNTIYF. The DNA of the CDR3 is TGTGCCAGCAGTATGGGACAGGGGGCAACAGGAAACACCATATATTTT.

V and J are TRBV5-1 and TRBJ2-3, with 7 bases matching TRBD1. The CDR3 runs 14 residues. The V gene end was trimmed by 3 bases and the J gene end by 2 bases; junction bases not matched to a gene: 3. Germline V CDR1 and CDR2: SGHRS, YFSETQ. CDR3 sequence reads: CASSSGQLTDTQYF. Written as DNA, the CDR3 is TGCGCCAGCAGCTCGGGACAGCTCACAGATACGCAGTATTTT.

This clonotype was seen many times. The chain carries TRBV4-1 and TRBJ2-3; TRBD2 is a possible D gene (6 bases). The CDR3 covers 15 residues. Trimming cost V 0 bases and J 1 base, with 8 bases left between them. Looked up from germline, CDR1 is MGHRA and CDR2 is YSYEKL. DNA for the CDR3: TGCGCCAGCAGCCAAGAGGCTAGCGGCACAGATACGCAGTATTTT. Translated: CASSQEASGTDTQYF.